The 5 T cell receptor beta chains below come from one sample, sequenced in a study of T cell repertoires in cytomegalovirus infection. TCRdb re-analysed the reads in MiXCR, keeping a single row per CDR3 protein. Found here are almost 300,000 distinct CDR3 sequences, around 10% of them singletons; the top ten hold more than 2.5%. The sample comprised PBMCs. These receptors came from a human donor in good health (CMV status not recorded). Some clones in this sample may be carry-over from other donors' samples.

Comment on this clonotype: Being one base from a much bigger clone, this may be a read error. This rearrangement joins TRBV5-6 to TRBJ1-1; D gene unclear. The CDR3 has 14 residues. Germline V lookup: CDR1 SGHDT, CDR2 YYEEEE. DNA for the CDR3: TGTGCCAGCTCCGAAGGAGGTATTAGTGTAGAAGATTTCTTT. It codes for CASSEGGISVEDFF.

This clonotype was counted many times. The chain is built from TRBV7-9 and TRBJ1-2, with D uncertain. V shed 2 bases and J shed 3 bases, with 10 bases lying between them. This CDR3 is built from 14 residues. Germline V lookup: CDR1 SEHNR, CDR2 FQNEAQ (reference sequence). In nucleotides, the CDR3 is TGTGCCAGCAGCTTAATTGACAAAGACTATGGCTACACCTTC. It yields the protein CASSLIDKDYGYTF.

This clonotype was recorded a few times. The chain uses TRBV20-1 and TRBJ1-2; D remains unclear. The ends were cut back, 1 base at V and 0 bases at J, with 12 bases in the middle. Germline V gene sequence: CDR1 DFQATT, CDR2 SNEGSKA (reference sequence). The CDR3 length is 15 residues. The CDR3 sequence is CSARGGARSNYGYTF. In DNA, the CDR3 is TGCAGTGCTAGAGGAGGAGCCAGGTCTAACTATGGCTACACCTTC.

This clonotype has more than one count but fewer than ten. The rearrangement joins TRBV2 to TRBJ2-7, with D possibly TRBD2 on 6 matching bases. CDR1 is SNHLY, CDR2 FYNNEI, per germline. The ends were cut back, 4 bases at V and 0 bases at J, with 7 bases in the middle. The CDR3 is 13 amino acids. Here the CDR3 reads CASSVGGSYEQYV. For the CDR3, the DNA is TGTGCCAGCAGTGTCGGGGGCTCCTACGAGCAGTACGTC.

On this clonotype itself: The junction differs from germline at one of its ends, possibly a read error. The chain employs TRBV5-1 and TRBJ2-5; 8 bases align to TRBD2. The CDR3 sequence is 13 residues long. Germline V gives CDR1 SGHRS, CDR2 YFSETQ. The CDR3 spells CASSSGDRESQYF. The CDR3 DNA reads as TGCGCCAGCAGTAGCGGGGATCGAGAGTCCCAGTACTTC.